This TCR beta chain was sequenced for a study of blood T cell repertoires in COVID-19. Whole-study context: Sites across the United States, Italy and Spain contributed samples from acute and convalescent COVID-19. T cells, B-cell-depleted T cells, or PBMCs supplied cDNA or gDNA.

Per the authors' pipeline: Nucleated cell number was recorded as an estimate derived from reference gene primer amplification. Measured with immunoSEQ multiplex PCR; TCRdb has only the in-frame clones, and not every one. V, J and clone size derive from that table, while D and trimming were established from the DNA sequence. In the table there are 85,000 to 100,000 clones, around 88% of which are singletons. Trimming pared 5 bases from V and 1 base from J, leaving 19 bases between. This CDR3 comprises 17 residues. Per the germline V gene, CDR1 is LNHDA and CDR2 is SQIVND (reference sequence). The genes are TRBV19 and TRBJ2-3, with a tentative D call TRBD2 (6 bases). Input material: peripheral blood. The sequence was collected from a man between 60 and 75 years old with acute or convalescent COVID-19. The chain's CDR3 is CASSGRTFSGGTDTQYF. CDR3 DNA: TGTGCCAGTAGTGGGAGGACCTTCTCTGGGGGCACAGATACGCAGTATTTT.